A selection of T cell receptor beta chains follows, all from one sample in a study of blood T cell repertoires in COVID-19. The assay was immunoSEQ multiplex PCR, and TCRdb's table has in-frame clones only and misses some. Counted here are over 35,000 clones, around 86% occurring once; the ten biggest clones make up more than 6.5%. Source material: peripheral blood. These receptors were obtained from a man in his fifties or sixties with active COVID-19. CDR3s include the opening cysteine and the closing phenylalanine or tryptophan. The D gene is left open where the match is weak. Size tells how often a clone was seen (once, few, many) or the class of an expanded clone, and some rows leave it out.

>TRBJ1-5|TRBV10-3|NA|NA
CAISTGSNQPQHF
TGTGCCATCAGTACAGGTAGCAATCAGCCCCAGCATTTT
>TRBJ2-7|TRBV5-1|TRBD1|NA
CASSVRQGRDEQYF
TGCGCCAGCAGCGTTCGACAGGGCCGGGACGAGCAGTACTTC
>TRBJ2-5|TRBV5-4|TRBD2|NA
CASSSGLAGGEETQYF
TGTGCCAGCAGCTCGGGACTAGCGGGAGGAGAAGAGACCCAGTACTTC
>TRBJ2-4|TRBV28|TRBD1|NA
CASREQGSAKNIQYF
TGTGCCAGCAGGGAACAGGGGTCGGCCAAAAACATTCAGTACTTC
>TRBJ2-1|TRBV11-2|TRBD2|NA
CASSSPGTSGRGEQFF
TGTGCCAGCAGCTCCCCAGGGACTAGCGGGAGGGGTGAGCAGTTCTTC
>TRBJ1-1|TRBV7-2|NA|NA
CASSLARGGPNTEAFF
TGTGCCAGCAGCTTAGCGAGGGGGGGGCCGAACACTGAAGCTTTCTTT
>TRBJ2-5|TRBV5-5|NA|NA
CASSLAGLDQETQYF
TGTGCCAGCAGCTTGGCGGGACTCGACCAAGAGACCCAGTACTTC
>TRBJ1-2|TRBV7-9|TRBD1|NA
CASQTLQQGAVELYSYTF
TGTGCCAGCCAAACACTCCAGCAGGGGGCCGTGGAGCTGTATAGCTACACCTTC
>TRBJ1-1|TRBV20-1|NA|NA
CSASNPSGVTEAFF
TGCAGTGCTAGTAATCCGTCTGGAGTCACTGAAGCTTTCTTT
>TRBJ1-1|TRBV18|NA|NA
CASFPKGQNTEAFF
TGTGCCAGCTTCCCAAAGGGACAGAACACTGAAGCTTTCTTT
>TRBJ1-5|TRBV7-6|NA|NA
CASSLGHASSNQPQHF
TGTGCCAGCAGCCTAGGACACGCGTCAAGCAATCAGCCCCAGCATTTT
>TRBJ1-5|TRBV27|NA|NA
CASSSLYSNQPQHF
TGTGCCAGCAGTTCCTTATATAGCAATCAGCCCCAGCATTTT
>TRBJ2-5|TRBV9|TRBD1|NA
CASSPEDRGLGETQYF
TGTGCCAGCAGCCCTGAGGACAGGGGGCTAGGGGAGACCCAGTACTTC
>TRBJ2-1|TRBV27|NA|NA
CATSWLASYNEQFF
TGTGCCACCTCTTGGCTAGCTTCTTACAATGAGCAGTTCTTC
>TRBJ2-2|TRBV27|NA|NA
CASSRLGDLFAGELFF
TGTGCCAGCAGCCGCCTCGGGGATTTATTCGCCGGGGAGCTGTTTTTT
>TRBJ1-1|TRBV6-5|NA|NA
CASSYSEDRNTEAFF
TGTGCCAGCAGTTACTCGGAAGACAGGAACACTGAAGCTTTCTTT
>TRBJ2-3|TRBV9|NA|NA
CASSLTTTGLFTDTQYF
TGTGCCAGCAGCTTAACTACGACAGGACTGTTCACAGATACGCAGTATTTT
>TRBJ1-1|TRBV6-6|NA|NA
CASAFPEGNTEAFF
TGTGCCAGTGCCTTCCCTGAGGGAAACACTGAAGCTTTCTTT
>TRBJ2-3|TRBV11-2|TRBD2|NA
CASSLGGTLPTDTQYF
TGTGCCAGCAGCTTGGGGGGGACTTTACCCACAGATACGCAGTATTTT
>TRBJ1-6|TRBV2|NA|once
CASRPTGSALHF
TGTGCCAGCAGACCTACAGGGTCGGCCCTCCACTTT
>TRBJ2-7|TRBV7-2|TRBD1|once
CASRPGTENREQYF
TGTGCCAGCAGACCCGGGACAGAGAACCGCGAGCAGTACTTC
>TRBJ2-7|TRBV9|NA|NA
CASSVPSYEQYF
TGTGCCAGCAGCGTCCCGTCCTACGAGCAGTACTTC
>TRBJ2-5|TRBV5-4|NA|NA
CASSGDTSSIRETQYF
TGTGCCAGCAGCGGTGACACTAGCAGTATTAGAGAGACCCAGTACTTC
>TRBJ2-3|TRBV10-3|TRBD2|NA
CAISDGRADTQYF
TGTGCCATCAGTGACGGGAGGGCCGATACGCAGTATTTT
>TRBJ2-1|TRBV7-3|NA|NA
CASSLSGGTYNEQFF
TGTGCCAGCAGCTTATCGGGGGGCACTTACAATGAGCAGTTCTTC
>TRBJ2-5|TRBV2|TRBD2|NA
CASSWTSGGAETQYF
TGTGCCAGCAGTTGGACTAGCGGAGGGGCAGAGACCCAGTACTTC
>TRBJ2-2|TRBV5-1|TRBD1|NA
CASSDTGTGGRGGELFF
TGCGCCAGCAGCGATACCGGGACAGGGGGCCGGGGCGGGGAGCTGTTTTTT
>TRBJ2-7|TRBV9|NA|NA
CASSVEPGKYEQYF
TGTGCCAGCAGCGTAGAACCAGGGAAGTACGAGCAGTACTTC
>TRBJ2-5|TRBV9|NA|NA
CASSVSGETQYF
TGTGCCAGCAGCGTAAGCGGTGAGACCCAGTACTTC
>TRBJ2-5|TRBV15|TRBD2|NA
CATSRDRLAGVETQYF
TGTGCCACCAGCAGAGATCGGCTAGCGGGAGTAGAGACCCAGTACTTC
>TRBJ2-1|TRBV7-2|TRBD2|few
CASSPRLAGELDGGEQFF
TGTGCCAGCAGCCCGAGACTAGCGGGAGAGCTAGATGGCGGTGAGCAGTTCTTC
>TRBJ2-3|TRBV7-8|TRBD2|NA
CASSLPGLAVPGVTDTQYF
TGTGCCAGCAGCTTACCCGGACTAGCGGTCCCCGGGGTCACAGATACGCAGTATTTT
>TRBJ2-2|TRBV24-1|TRBD1|NA
CATSDQGAQGTGELFF
TGTGCCACCAGTGATCAGGGGGCGCAAGGGACCGGGGAGCTGTTTTTT
>TRBJ2-7|TRBV20-1|NA|NA
CSATGRYEQYF
TGCAGTGCCACGGGTCGCTACGAGCAGTACTTC
>TRBJ2-7|TRBV3-1/TRBV3-2|TRBD1|NA
CASSQHRDRGAYEQYF
TGTGCCAGCAGCCAACACCGGGACAGGGGAGCCTACGAGCAGTACTTC
>TRBJ1-2|TRBV5-1|TRBD1|NA
CASSLGQGNSYGYTF
TGCGCCAGCAGCCTTGGACAGGGTAACAGCTATGGCTACACCTTC
>TRBJ2-7|TRBV7-3|TRBD2|NA
CASSLIPSGTSRAIEQYF
TGTGCCAGCAGCTTAATCCCAAGCGGGACTAGCCGCGCGATCGAGCAGTACTTC
>TRBJ1-1|TRBV7-9|TRBD1|NA
CASSTNRGRDTEAFF
TGTGCCAGCAGCACAAACAGGGGGCGAGACACTGAAGCTTTCTTT
>TRBJ2-7|TRBV6-5|TRBD1|NA
CASSDRAGGTGQYF
TGTGCCAGCAGCGACAGGGCTGGCGGTACTGGGCAGTACTTC
>TRBJ2-5|TRBV5-5|TRBD2|NA
CASSLEPSGTLQETQYF
TGTGCCAGCAGCTTGGAGCCTAGCGGGACTCTCCAAGAGACCCAGTACTTC
>TRBJ2-3|TRBV7-3|TRBD1|NA
CASTTGGTDTQYF
TGTGCCAGCACCACAGGGGGTACAGATACGCAGTATTTT
>TRBJ2-1|TRBV14|NA|once
CASSQEGGRLPPYNEQFF
TGTGCCAGCAGCCAAGAAGGAGGGAGGCTTCCACCCTACAATGAGCAGTTCTTC
>TRBJ2-3|TRBV5-1|TRBD2|NA
CASSLTLAGDTQYF
TGCGCCAGCAGCTTGACCTTAGCGGGAGATACGCAGTATTTT
>TRBJ1-1|TRBV5-5|NA|NA
CASTLGVPGFTEAFF
TGTGCCAGCACTTTAGGGGTTCCAGGGTTCACTGAAGCTTTCTTT
>TRBJ2-1|TRBV2|TRBD1|once
CASRDRAIFYNEQFF
TGTGCCAGCAGGGACAGGGCTATCTTCTACAATGAGCAGTTCTTC
>TRBJ2-3|TRBV5-1|TRBD2|NA
CASSLVGLAGEGDTQYF
TGCGCCAGCAGCTTGGTGGGACTAGCGGGAGAGGGAGATACGCAGTATTTT
>TRBJ2-3|TRBV6-4|NA|NA
CASSRSDSLTDTQYF
TGTGCCAGCAGTCGATCGGACAGCCTCACAGATACGCAGTATTTT
>TRBJ2-3|TRBV19|TRBD2|NA
CASSKGLADTQYF
TGTGCCAGTAGTAAAGGACTAGCGGATACGCAGTATTTT
>TRBJ2-2|TRBV11-2|NA|few
CASSSITGELFF
TGTGCCAGCAGCTCAATCACCGGGGAGCTGTTTTTT
>TRBJ2-7|TRBV4-1|TRBD2|NA
CASSQEAGPGRREGLYEQYF
TGCGCCAGCAGCCAAGAAGCGGGCCCGGGTAGGCGGGAGGGCCTTTACGAGCAGTACTTC
>TRBJ2-2|TRBV5-6|TRBD2|NA
CASRKPSGRPTNTGELFF
TGTGCCAGCAGAAAACCTAGCGGGAGGCCCACGAACACCGGGGAGCTGTTTTTT
>TRBJ1-1|TRBV5-1|TRBD1|once
CASSLEITGVDTEAFF
TGCGCCAGCAGCTTGGAGATCACAGGGGTGGACACTGAAGCTTTCTTT
>TRBJ2-2|TRBV7-2|TRBD2|few
CASSYTTSGRDPGELFF
TGTGCCAGCAGCTATACTACTAGCGGGAGGGATCCCGGGGAGCTGTTTTTT
>TRBJ2-2|TRBV9|TRBD2|NA
CASTPGLAGATGELFF
TGTGCCAGCACCCCGGGGCTAGCGGGAGCCACCGGGGAGCTGTTTTTT
>TRBJ1-6|TRBV19|NA|NA
CASSIDQTGFLSPLHF
TGTGCCAGTAGTATAGATCAAACCGGGTTCCTTTCGCCCCTCCACTTT
>TRBJ1-2|TRBV10-1|NA|NA
CASSEGVGYGYTF
TGCGCCAGCAGTGAGGGAGTGGGCTATGGCTACACCTTC
>TRBJ2-2|TRBV6-5|TRBD2|NA
CASEAGAGELFF
TGTGCCAGCGAAGCGGGAGCGGGGGAGCTGTTTTTT
>TRBJ1-1|TRBV5-6|NA|few
CASSLRAGVVTEAFF
TGTGCCAGCAGCTTGCGGGCAGGGGTGGTGACTGAAGCTTTCTTT
>TRBJ1-2|TRBV28|NA|NA
CASSSGGYGYTF
TGTGCCAGCAGTTCCGGGGGCTATGGCTACACCTTC